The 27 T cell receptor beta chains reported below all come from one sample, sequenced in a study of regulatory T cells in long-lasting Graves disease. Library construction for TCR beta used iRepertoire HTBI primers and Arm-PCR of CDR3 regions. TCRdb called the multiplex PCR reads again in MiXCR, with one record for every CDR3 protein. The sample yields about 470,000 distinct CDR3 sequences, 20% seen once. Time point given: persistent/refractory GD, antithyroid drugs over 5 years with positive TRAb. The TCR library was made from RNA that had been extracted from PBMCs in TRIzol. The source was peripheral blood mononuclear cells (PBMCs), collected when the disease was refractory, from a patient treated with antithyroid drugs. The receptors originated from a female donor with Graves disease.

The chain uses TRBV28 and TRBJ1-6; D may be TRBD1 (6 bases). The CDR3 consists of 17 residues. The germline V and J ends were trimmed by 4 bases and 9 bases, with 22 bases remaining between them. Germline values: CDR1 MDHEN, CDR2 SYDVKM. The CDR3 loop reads CASSSTTGTLNISPLHF. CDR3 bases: TGTGCCAGCAGTTCTACCACAGGGACACTTAATATTTCACCCCTCCACTTT. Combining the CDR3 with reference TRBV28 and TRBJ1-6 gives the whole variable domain DVKVTQSSRYLVKRTGEKVFLECVQDMDHENMFWYRQDPGLGLRLIYFSYDVKMKEKGDIPEGYSVSREKKERFSLILESASTNQTSMYLCASSSTTGTLNISPLHFGNGTRLTVT.

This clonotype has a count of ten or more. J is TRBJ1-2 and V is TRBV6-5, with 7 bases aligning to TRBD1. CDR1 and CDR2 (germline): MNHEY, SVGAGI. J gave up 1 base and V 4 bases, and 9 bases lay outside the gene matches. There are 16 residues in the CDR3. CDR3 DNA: TGTGCCAGCAGTTCCTACCGACAGGGAAATAACTATGGCTACACCTTC. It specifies CASSSYRQGNNYGYTF.

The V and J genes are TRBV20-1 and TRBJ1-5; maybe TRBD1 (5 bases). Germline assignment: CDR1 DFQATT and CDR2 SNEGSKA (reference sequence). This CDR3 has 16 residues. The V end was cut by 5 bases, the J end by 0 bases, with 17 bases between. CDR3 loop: CSAESVGATSNQPQHF. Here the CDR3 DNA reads TGCAGTGCTGAGTCGGTTGGGGCGACTAGCAATCAGCCCCAGCATTTT.

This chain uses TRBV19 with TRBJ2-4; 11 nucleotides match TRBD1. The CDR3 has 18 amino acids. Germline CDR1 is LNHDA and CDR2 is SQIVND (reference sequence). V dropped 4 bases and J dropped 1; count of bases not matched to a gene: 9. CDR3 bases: TGTGCCAGTAGTACGGACAGGGGGCGGAAAGGTGCCAAAAACATTCAGTACTTC. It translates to CASSTDRGRKGAKNIQYF.

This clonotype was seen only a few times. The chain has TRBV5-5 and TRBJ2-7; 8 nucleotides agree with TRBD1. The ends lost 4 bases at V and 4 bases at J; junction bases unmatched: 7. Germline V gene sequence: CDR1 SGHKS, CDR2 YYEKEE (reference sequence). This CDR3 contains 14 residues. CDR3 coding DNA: TGTGCCAGCAGCCAAGGGACAGGCCAATACGAGCAGTACTTC. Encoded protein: CASSQGTGQYEQYF.

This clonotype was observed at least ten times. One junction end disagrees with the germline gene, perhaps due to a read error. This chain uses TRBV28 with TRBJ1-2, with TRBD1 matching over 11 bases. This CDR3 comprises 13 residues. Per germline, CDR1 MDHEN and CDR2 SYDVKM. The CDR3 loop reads CASSRTGGYVYTF. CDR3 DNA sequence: TGTGCCAGCAGCCGGACAGGGGGCTATGTCTACACCTTC.

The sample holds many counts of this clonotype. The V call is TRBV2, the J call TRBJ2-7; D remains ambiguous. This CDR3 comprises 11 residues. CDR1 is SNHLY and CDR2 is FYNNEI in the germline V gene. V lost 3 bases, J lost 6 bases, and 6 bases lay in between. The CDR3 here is CASSDVVEQYF. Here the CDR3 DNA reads TGTGCCAGCAGTGATGTGGTCGAGCAGTACTTC.

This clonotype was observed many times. This CDR3 is CASSEARQTTYEQYF. The CDR3 DNA reads as TGTGCCAGCAGTGAAGCGAGACAGACTACCTACGAGCAGTACTTC. The chain combines TRBV6-1 with TRBJ2-7, with D perhaps matching TRBD1 or TRBD2 (5 bases each). The germline V gene has CDR1 MNHNS and CDR2 SASEGT. This CDR3 has 15 amino acids. Trimming removed 0 bases from V and 2 bases from J, with 11 bases in between.

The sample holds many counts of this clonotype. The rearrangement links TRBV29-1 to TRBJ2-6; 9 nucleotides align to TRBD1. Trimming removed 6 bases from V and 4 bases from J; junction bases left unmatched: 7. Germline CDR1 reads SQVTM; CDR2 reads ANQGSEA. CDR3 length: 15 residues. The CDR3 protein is CSVVQGARGANVLTF. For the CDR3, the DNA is TGCAGCGTGGTACAGGGGGCGCGCGGGGCCAACGTCCTGACTTTC.

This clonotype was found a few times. CDR3 in amino acids: CASGLVSRGFNGNTIYF. In nucleotides, the CDR3 is TGTGCTAGTGGTTTGGTCTCCAGGGGGTTTAATGGAAACACCATATATTTT. This chain joins TRBV12-5 and TRBJ1-3, with 7 bases fitting TRBD1. V was pared by 0 bases and J by 3 bases, with 8 bases of the junction left unmatched. The CDR3 spans 17 residues. Germline V gene lookup returns CDR1 LGHNT and CDR2 FRNRAP. Drawing the rest from reference TRBV12-5 and TRBJ1-3, the complete variable domain is DARVTQTPRHKVTEMGQEVTMRCQPILGHNTVFWYRQTMMQGLELLAYFRNRAPLDDSGMPKDRFSAEMPDATLATLKIQPSEPRDSAVYFCASGLVSRGFNGNTIYFGEGSWLTVV.

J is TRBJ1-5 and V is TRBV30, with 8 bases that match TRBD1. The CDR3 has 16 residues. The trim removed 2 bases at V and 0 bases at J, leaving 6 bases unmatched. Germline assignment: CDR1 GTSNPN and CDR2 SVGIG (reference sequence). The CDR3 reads CAWSLRTGHSNQPQHF. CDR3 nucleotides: TGTGCCTGGAGTCTCCGGACAGGGCATAGCAATCAGCCCCAGCATTTT.

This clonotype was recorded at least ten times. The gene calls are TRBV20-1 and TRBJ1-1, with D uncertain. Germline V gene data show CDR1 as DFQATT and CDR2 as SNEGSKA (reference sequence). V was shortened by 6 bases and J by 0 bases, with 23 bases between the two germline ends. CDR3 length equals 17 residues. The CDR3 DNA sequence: TGCAGTGCGGCGGGCAGCTCGCCCTGGGCGATGAACACTGAAGCTTTCTTT. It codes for CSAAGSSPWAMNTEAFF.

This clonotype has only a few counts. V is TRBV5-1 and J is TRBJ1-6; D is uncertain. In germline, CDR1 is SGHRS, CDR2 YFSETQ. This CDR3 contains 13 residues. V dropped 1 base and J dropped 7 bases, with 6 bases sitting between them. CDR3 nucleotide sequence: TGCGCCAGCAGCTTGTTGCTGAATTCACCCCTCCACTTT. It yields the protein CASSLLLNSPLHF. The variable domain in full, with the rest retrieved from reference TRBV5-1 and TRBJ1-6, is KAGVTQTPRYLIKTRGQQVTLSCSPISGHRSVSWYQQTPGQGLQFLFEYFSETQRNKGNFPGRFSGRQFSNSRSEMNVSTLELGDSALYLCASSLLLNSPLHFGNGTRLTVT.

The DNA of the CDR3 is TGTGCCGGTGGAGGGACGAGCAATCAGCCCCAGCATTTT. The encoded protein is CAGGGTSNQPQHF. V is TRBV6-1 and J is TRBJ1-5; possibly TRBD1 for D (5 bases). This CDR3 comprises 13 residues. Germline V gene data show CDR1 as MNHNS and CDR2 as SASEGT. V was shortened by 11 bases and J by 1 base, with 12 bases between the two germline ends.

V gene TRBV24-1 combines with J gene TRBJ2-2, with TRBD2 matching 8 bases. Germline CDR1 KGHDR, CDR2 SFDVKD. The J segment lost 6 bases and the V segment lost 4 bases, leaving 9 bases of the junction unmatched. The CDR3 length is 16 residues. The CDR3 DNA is TGTGCCACCAGTGACCCAAGCGGGAGAAGGGCCGGGGAGCTGTTTTTT. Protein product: CATSDPSGRRAGELFF.

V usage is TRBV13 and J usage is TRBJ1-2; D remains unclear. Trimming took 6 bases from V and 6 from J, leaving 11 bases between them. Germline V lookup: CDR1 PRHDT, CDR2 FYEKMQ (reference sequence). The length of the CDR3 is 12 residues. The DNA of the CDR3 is TGTGCCAGCAGTATCGGACGGGATGGCTACACCTTC. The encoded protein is CASSIGRDGYTF. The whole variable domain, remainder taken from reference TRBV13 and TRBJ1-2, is AAGVIQSPRHLIKEKRETATLKCYPIPRHDTVYWYQQGPGQDPQFLISFYEKMQSDKGSIPDRFSAQQFSDYHSELNMSSLELGDSALYFCASSIGRDGYTFGSGTRLTVV.

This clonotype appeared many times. CDR3 in DNA: TGTGCCAGCAGGCCTAGCGGGAGGGCCGTCGAGCAGTACTTC. It encodes CASRPSGRAVEQYF. This chain links TRBV28 with TRBJ2-7, with 12 nucleotides matching TRBD2. This CDR3 region has 14 residues. From germline, CDR1 is MDHEN and CDR2 SYDVKM. V lost 6 bases, J lost 6 bases, and 6 bases stayed unmatched.

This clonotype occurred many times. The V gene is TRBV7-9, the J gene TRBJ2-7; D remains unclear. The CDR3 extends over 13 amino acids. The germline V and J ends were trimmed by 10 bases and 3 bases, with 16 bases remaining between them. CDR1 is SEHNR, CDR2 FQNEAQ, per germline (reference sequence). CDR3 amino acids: CATHVHGNYEQYF. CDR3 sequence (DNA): TGTGCCACGCACGTTCACGGAAACTACGAGCAGTACTTC.

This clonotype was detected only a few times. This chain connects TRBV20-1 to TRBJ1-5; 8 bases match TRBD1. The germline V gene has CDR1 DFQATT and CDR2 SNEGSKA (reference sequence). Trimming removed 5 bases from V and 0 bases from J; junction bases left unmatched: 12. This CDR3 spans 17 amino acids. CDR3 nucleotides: TGCAGTGCTCGGACAGGGTCTGAGATCGATAGCAATCAGCCCCAGCATTTT. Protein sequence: CSARTGSEIDSNQPQHF.

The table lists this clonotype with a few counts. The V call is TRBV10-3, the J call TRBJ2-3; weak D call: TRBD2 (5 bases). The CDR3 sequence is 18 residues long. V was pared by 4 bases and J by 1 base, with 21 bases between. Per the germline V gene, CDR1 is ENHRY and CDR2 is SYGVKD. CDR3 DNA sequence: TGTGCCATCAGTGGGGTCCCAGGACTTACAACTGGCACAGATACGCAGTATTTT. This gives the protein CAISGVPGLTTGTDTQYF.

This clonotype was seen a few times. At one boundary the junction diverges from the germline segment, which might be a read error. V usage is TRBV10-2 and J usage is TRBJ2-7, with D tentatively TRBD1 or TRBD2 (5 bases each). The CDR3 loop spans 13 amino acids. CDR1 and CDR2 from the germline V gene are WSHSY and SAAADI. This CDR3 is CASIEGPTYEQYF. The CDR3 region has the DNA TGCGCCAGCATTGAGGGGCCAACCTACGAGCAGTACTTC.

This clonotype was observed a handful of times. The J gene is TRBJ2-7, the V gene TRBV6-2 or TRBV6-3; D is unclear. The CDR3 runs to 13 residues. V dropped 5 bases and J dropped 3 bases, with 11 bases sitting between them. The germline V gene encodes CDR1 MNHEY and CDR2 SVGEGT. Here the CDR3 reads CASSRSHYYEQYF. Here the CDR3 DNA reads TGTGCCAGCAGTCGAAGCCATTACTACGAGCAGTACTTC.

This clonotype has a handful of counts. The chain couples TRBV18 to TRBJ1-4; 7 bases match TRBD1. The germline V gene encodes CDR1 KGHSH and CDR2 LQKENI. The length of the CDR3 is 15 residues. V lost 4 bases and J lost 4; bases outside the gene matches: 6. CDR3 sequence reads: CASSLTGKSNEKLFF. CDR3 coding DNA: TGTGCCAGCTCACTGACAGGGAAGAGTAATGAAAAACTGTTTTTT. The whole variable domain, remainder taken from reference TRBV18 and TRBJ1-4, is NAGVMQNPRHLVRRRGQEARLRCSPMKGHSHVYWYRQLPEEGLKFMVYLQKENIIDESGMPKERFSAEFPKEGPSILRIQQVVRGDSAAYFCASSLTGKSNEKLFFGSGTQLSVL.

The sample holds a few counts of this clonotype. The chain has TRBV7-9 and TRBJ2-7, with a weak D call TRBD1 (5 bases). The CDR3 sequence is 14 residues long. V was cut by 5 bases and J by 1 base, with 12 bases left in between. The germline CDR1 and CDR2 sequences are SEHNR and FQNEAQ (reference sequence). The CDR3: CASSPQGISYEQYF. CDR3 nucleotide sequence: TGTGCCAGCAGCCCCCAGGGCATATCCTACGAGCAGTACTTC.

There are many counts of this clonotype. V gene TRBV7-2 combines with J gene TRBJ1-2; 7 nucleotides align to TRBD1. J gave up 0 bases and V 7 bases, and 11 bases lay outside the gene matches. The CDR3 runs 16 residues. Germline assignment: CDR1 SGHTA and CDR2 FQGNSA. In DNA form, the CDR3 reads TGTGCCAGCATCAAGGGTACAGGGGAGTCTAACTATGGCTACACCTTC. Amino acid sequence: CASIKGTGESNYGYTF.

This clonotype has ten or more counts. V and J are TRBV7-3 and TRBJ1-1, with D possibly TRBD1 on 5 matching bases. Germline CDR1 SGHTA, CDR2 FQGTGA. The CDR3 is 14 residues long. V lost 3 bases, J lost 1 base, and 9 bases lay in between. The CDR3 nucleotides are TGTGCCAGCAGCTTGGGACTGAGGAACACTGAAGCTTTCTTT. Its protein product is CASSLGLRNTEAFF. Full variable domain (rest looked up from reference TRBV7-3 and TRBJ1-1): GAGVSQTPSNKVTEKGKYVELRCDPISGHTALYWYRQSLGQGPEFLIYFQGTGAADDSGLPNDRFFAVRPEGSVSTLKIQRTERGDSAVYLCASSLGLRNTEAFFGQGTRLTVV.

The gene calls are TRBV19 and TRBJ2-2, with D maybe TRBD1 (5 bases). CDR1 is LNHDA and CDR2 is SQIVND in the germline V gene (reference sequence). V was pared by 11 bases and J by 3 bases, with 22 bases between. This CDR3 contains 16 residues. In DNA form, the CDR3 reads TGTGCCTCTTCGGAAGTGTTCAGCAGGGACACCGGGGAGCTGTTTTTT. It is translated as CASSEVFSRDTGELFF.